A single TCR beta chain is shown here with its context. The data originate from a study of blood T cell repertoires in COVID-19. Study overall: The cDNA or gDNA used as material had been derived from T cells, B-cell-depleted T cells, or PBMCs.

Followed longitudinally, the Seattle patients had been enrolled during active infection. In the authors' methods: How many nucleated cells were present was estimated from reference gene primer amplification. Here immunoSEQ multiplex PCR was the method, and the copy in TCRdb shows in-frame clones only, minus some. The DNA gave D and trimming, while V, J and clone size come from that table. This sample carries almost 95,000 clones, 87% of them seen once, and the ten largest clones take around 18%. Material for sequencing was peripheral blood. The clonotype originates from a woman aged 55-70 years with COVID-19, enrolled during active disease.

DNA of the CDR3: TGTGCCTGGAGACGAGGGCGGGGTAGTTACGAGCAGTACTTC. Translated: CAWRRGRGSYEQYF. The J gene is TRBJ2-7, the V gene TRBV30, with D perhaps TRBD2 (6 bases). CDR1 GTSNPN and CDR2 SVGIG come from the germline V gene (reference sequence). This CDR3 has 14 amino acids. V was cut by 3 bases and J by 4 bases, with 16 bases left in between.